These 5 T cell receptor beta chains were sequenced from one sample in a study of cytomegalovirus exposure and HLA in healthy donors. Amplification used 60 Vbeta primers and 13 Jbeta primers. The repertoire was sequenced with immunoSEQ multiplex PCR; TCRdb's copy has only in-frame clones and lacks some. The sample holds 150,000 to 200,000 clones, 70% to 80% seen once. The sample taken for sequencing was PBMCs. These receptors were obtained from a male donor in good health and CMV-seronegative.

The V and J genes are TRBV9 and TRBJ2-5; TRBD2 matches 7 bases. The CDR3 sequence is 14 residues long. Germline V gene data show CDR1 as SGDLS and CDR2 as YYNGEE. V trimming: 2 bases; J trimming: 5 bases; junction bases outside the gene matches: 6. CDR3 in amino acids: CASSVGGEVETQYF. The CDR3 bases are TGTGCCAGCAGCGTGGGGGGGGAGGTGGAGACCCAGTACTTC.

V usage is TRBV27 and J usage is TRBJ1-1, with D hard to call. The V end was cut by 3 bases, the J end by 1 base, with 9 bases between. The CDR3 consists of 14 residues. Germline CDR1 and CDR2: MNHEY and SMNVEV (reference sequence). The CDR3 region has the DNA TGTGCCAGCAGTTTGAAAGGAGAGAACACTGAAGCTTTCTTT. It yields the protein CASSLKGENTEAFF.

The chain joins TRBV6-1 to TRBJ2-7; a possible D gene is TRBD1 (5 bases). This CDR3 has 15 amino acids. The ends were cut back, 4 bases at V and 1 base at J, with 14 bases in the middle. CDR1 is MNHNS and CDR2 is SASEGT in the germline V gene. CDR3 sequence reads: CASSGLGASSYEQYF. The CDR3 nucleotides read TGTGCCAGCAGTGGTTTAGGGGCTTCATCCTACGAGCAGTACTTC.

The genes are TRBV7-8 and TRBJ1-3; 10 bases agree with TRBD1. V shed 5 bases and J 2 bases; nucleotides not matched to a gene: 3. The germline gives CDR1 SGHVS, CDR2 FQNEAQ. The CDR3 covers 15 residues. The CDR3 loop reads CASSAGQGAGNTIYF. Here the CDR3 DNA reads TGTGCCAGCAGCGCAGGACAGGGGGCTGGAAACACCATATATTTT.

This clone was counted a single time. The chain employs TRBV5-4 and TRBJ2-7; 9 bases align to TRBD1. The V segment lost 5 bases and the J segment 6 bases; nucleotides outside the gene matches: 6. The CDR3 is 13 residues long. Germline loops: CDR1 SGHNT, CDR2 YYREEE (reference sequence). Here the CDR3 DNA reads TGTGCCAGCAGTCGGGACAGGGTCTCCGAGCAGTACTTC. This codes for CASSRDRVSEQYF.